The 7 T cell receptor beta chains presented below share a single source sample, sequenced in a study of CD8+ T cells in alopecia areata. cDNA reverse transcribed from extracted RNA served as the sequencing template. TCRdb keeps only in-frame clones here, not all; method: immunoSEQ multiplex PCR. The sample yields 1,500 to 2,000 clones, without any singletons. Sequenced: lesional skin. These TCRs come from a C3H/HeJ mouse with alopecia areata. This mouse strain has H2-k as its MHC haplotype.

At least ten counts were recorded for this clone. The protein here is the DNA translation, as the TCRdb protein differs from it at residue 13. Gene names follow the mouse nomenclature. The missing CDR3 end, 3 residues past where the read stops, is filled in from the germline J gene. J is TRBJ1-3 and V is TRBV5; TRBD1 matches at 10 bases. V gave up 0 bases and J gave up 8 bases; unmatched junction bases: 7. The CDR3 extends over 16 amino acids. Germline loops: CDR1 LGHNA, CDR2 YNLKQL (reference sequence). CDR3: CASSQDQGQGWDTLYF. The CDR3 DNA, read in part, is TGTGCCAGCAGCCAAGATCAGGGACAGGGGTGGGATACG.

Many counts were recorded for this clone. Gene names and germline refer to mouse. CDR3 amino acids: CASSQVLLGGRNTGQLYF. The DNA read from the CDR3 is TGTGCCAGCAGCCAAGTTTTACTGGGGGGGAGGAACACCGGG. This chain links TRBV5 with TRBJ2-2; TRBD2 matches 10 bases. The read gets to within 4 residues of the CDR3 end, and the germline J gene fills in the rest. J lost 2 bases, V lost 1 base, and 7 bases had no gene match. Germline CDR1 is LGHNA and CDR2 is YNLKQL (reference sequence). CDR3 length: 18 residues.

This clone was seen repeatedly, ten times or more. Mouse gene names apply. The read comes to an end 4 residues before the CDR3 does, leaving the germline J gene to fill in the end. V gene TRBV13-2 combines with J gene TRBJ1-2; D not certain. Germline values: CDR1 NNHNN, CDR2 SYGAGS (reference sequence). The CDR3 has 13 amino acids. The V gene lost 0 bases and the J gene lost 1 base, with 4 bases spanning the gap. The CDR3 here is CASGDARNSDYTF. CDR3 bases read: TGTGCCAGCGGTGATGCCAGAAACTCC.

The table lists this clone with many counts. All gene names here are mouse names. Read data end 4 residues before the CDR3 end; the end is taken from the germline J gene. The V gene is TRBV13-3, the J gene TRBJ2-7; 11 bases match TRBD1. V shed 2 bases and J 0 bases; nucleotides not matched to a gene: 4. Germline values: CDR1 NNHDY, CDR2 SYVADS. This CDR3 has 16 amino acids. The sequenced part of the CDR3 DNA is TGTGCCAGCAGTGAAGGGACAGGGGGGAGCTCCTAT. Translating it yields CASSEGTGGSSY. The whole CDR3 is CASSEGTGGSSYEQYF.

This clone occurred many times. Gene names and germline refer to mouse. CDR3: CASSPLPGLGYEQYF. The DNA read from the CDR3 is TGTGCTAGCAGCCCACTCCCGGGACTGGGATAT. The chain combines TRBV29 with TRBJ2-7; the match to TRBD2 covers 9 bases. The read ends 4 residues before the CDR3 terminus; that terminus is restored from the germline J gene. Germline V gene lookup returns CDR1 MSHET and CDR2 SYDVDS. The CDR3 is made up of 15 amino acids.

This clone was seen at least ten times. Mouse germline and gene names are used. The CDR3 DNA, read in part, is TGTGCCAGCGGTGAACCGGGACAAGCAAACTCC. This gives the protein CASGEPGQANS. The whole CDR3 sequence reads CASGEPGQANSDYTF. J is TRBJ1-2 and V is TRBV13-2; tentatively, D is TRBD1 (6 bases). Read sequence stops 4 residues before the CDR3 end, and the germline J gene provides the missing end. With 2 bases removed from V and 0 bases from J, the gap between germline ends came to 11 bases. From germline, CDR1 is NNHNN and CDR2 SYGAGS (reference sequence). The CDR3 has 15 residues.

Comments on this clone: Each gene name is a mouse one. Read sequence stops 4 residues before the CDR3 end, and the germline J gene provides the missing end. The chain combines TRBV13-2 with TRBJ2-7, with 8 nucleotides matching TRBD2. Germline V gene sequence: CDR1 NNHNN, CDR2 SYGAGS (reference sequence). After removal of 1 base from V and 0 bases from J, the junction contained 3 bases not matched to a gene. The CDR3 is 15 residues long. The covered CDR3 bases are TGTGCCAGCGGTGATAGACTGGGGCGCTCCTAT. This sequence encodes CASGDRLGRSY. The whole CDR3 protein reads CASGDRLGRSYEQYF.